This T cell receptor (beta chain) was observed in a study of blood T cell repertoires in COVID-19. Study-wide background: PBMCs, B-cell-depleted T cells, or T cells provided the cDNA or gDNA that made up the material.

Under the authors' procedure: Using reference gene primer amplification, nucleated cell counts were estimated. Method: immunoSEQ multiplex PCR; TCRdb's copy keeps in-frame clones and lacks some. V and J calls plus clone size are reproduced from that table; the DNA served to infer D and trimming. The profile shows 160,000 or so clones, around 76% of them singletons. With 5 bases clipped from V and 8 bases from J, the junction kept 18 bases outside the gene matches. This CDR3 comprises 17 residues. Germline CDR1 SEHNR, CDR2 FQNEAQ (reference sequence). The TCR sequence derives from an older woman with acute or convalescent COVID-19. The chain uses TRBV7-9 and TRBJ2-1; 7 nucleotides align to TRBD2. Sequencing input: peripheral blood. The CDR3 DNA reads as TGTGCCAGCAGCCCCCCAATTTGGCGGGAGTATAGGTATGAGCAGTTCTTC. This encodes CASSPPIWREYRYEQFF.